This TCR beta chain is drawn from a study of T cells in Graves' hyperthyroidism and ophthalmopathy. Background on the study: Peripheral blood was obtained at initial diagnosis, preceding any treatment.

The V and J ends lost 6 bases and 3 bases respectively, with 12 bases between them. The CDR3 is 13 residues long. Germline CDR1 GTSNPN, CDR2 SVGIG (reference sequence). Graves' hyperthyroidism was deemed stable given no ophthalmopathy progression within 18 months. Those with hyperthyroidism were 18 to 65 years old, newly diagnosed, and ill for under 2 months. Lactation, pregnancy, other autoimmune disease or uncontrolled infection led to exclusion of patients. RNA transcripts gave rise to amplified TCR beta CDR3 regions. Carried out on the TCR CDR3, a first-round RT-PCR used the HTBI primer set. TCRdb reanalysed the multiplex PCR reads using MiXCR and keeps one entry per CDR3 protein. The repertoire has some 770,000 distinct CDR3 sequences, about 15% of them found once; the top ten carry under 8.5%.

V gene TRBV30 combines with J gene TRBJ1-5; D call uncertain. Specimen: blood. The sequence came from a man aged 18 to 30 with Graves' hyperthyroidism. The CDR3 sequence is CACAVTNNQPQHF. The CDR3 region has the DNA TGTGCCTGTGCTGTGACAAACAATCAGCCCCAGCATTTT.